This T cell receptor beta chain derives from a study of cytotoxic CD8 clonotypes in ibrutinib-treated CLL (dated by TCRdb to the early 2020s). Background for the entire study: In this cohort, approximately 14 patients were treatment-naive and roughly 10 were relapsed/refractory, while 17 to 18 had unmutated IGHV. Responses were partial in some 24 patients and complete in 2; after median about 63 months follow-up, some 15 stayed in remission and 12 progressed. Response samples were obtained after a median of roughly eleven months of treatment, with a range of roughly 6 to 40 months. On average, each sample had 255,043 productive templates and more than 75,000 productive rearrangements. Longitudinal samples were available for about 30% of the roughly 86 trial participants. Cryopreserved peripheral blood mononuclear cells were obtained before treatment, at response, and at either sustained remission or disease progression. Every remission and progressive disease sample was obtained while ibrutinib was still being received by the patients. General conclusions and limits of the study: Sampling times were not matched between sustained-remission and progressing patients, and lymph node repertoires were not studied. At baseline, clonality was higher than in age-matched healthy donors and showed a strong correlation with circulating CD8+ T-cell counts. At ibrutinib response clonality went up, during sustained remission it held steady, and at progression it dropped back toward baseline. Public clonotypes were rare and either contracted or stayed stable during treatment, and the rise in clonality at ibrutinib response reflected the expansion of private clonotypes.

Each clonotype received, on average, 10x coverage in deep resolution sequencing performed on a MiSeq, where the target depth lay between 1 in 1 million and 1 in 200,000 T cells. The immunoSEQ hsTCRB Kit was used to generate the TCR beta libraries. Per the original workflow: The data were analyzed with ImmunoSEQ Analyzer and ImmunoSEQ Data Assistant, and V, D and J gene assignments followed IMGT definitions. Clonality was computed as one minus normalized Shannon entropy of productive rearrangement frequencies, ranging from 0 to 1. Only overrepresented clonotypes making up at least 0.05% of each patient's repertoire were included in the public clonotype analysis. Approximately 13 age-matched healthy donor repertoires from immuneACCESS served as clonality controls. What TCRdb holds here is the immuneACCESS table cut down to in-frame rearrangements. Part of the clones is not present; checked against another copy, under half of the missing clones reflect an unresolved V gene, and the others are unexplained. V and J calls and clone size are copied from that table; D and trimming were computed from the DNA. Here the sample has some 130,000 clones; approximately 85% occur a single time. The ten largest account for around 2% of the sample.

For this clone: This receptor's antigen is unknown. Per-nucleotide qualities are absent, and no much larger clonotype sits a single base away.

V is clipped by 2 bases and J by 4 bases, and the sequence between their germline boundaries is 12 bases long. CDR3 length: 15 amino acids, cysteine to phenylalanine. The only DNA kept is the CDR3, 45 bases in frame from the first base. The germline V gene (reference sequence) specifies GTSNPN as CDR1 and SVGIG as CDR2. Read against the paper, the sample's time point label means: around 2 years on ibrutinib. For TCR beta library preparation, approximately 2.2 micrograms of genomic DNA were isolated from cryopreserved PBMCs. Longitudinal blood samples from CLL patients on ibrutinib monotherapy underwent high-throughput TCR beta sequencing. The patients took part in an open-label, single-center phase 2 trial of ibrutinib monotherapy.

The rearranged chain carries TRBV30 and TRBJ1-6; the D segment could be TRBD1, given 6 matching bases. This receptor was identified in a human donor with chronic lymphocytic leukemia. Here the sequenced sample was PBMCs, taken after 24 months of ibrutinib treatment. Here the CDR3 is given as CAWSPRTVYNSPLHF. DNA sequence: TGTGCCTGGAGTCCCCGGACAGTTTATAATTCACCCCTCCACTTT.